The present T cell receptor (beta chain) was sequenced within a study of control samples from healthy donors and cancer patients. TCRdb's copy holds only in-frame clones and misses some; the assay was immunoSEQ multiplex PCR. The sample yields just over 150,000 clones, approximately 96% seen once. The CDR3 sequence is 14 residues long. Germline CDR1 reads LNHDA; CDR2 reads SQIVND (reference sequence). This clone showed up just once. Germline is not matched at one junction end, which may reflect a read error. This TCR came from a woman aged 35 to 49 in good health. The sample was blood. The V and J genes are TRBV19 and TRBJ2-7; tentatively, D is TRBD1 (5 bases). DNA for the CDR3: TGTGCCAGTAGTGTAGACAGTGGACGGACCCCGCAGTACTTC. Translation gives CASSVDSGRTPQYF.